A selection of T cell receptor beta chains follows, all from one sample in a study of T-cell reconstitution after alpha-beta-depleted transplantation in children. TCRdb used MiXCR to reprocess the PCR reads, holding one entry per CDR3 protein. Seen here are around 680,000 distinct CDR3 sequences, roughly 15% observed once, and the top ten hold 1.1%. Sequencing was performed on PBMCs from the stem cell graft donor, taken from the stem cell graft. The receptors derive from a human donor who donated a stem cell graft to a child with acute myeloid leukemia. The CDR3 runs from the conserved cysteine through the conserved F or W. The D gene is left open where the match is weak. The size entry is marked missing in some rows and otherwise reads once, few, many or a size class.

cdr3_nt cdr3_aa j_call v_call d_call clone_size
TGTGCCGGACACAGGGTCGTGTGGCCCCAGCATTTT CAGHRVVWPQHF TRBJ1-5 TRBV9 . .
TGTGCCAGCACCTCCGCGGGACAGGGTTCTGGCTACACCTTC CASTSAGQGSGYTF TRBJ1-2 TRBV7-9 TRBD1 few
TGTGCCAGCAGCTTAGTCGGACAGACCAACAATGAGCAGTTCTTC CASSLVGQTNNEQFF TRBJ2-1 TRBV7-2 . .
TGTGCCATCAGTGAATCTAGGCTAGCGGGGGGAGCAGATACGCAGTATTTT CAISESRLAGGADTQYF TRBJ2-3 TRBV10-3 TRBD2 .
TGTGCCAGCAGTGAGCGGGGGGTTTACAATGAGCAGTTCTTC CASSERGVYNEQFF TRBJ2-1 TRBV2 TRBD2 few
TGTGCCACCTGTGATTGGGGGGAGAGCTCCTACAATGAGCAGTTCTTC CATCDWGESSYNEQFF TRBJ2-1 TRBV24-1 . .
TGTGCCAGCAGCTTTTCGTGGAACACTGAAGCTTTCTTT CASSFSWNTEAFF TRBJ1-1 TRBV7-2 . few
TGCAGCGTGGAGACAGACTCCTACAATGAGCAGTTCTTC CSVETDSYNEQFF TRBJ2-1 TRBV29-1 . .
TGTGCCAGCAGCCAGGTGGGGAGACATGGCTACACCTTC CASSQVGRHGYTF TRBJ1-2 TRBV3-1 . .
TGTGCCAGCAGCCTCGGGACAGCATCCTATGGCTACACCTTC CASSLGTASYGYTF TRBJ1-2 TRBV7-9 TRBD1 .
TGTGCCAGCAGCCTACAGGGTAAGGGCACTGAAGCTTTCTTT CASSLQGKGTEAFF TRBJ1-1 TRBV7-2 . many
TGCAGTGCTAGAGACCTAGCGGGGGGGCGTCCCGGGGAGCTGTTTTTT CSARDLAGGRPGELFF TRBJ2-2 TRBV20-1 TRBD2 .
TGCAGCGTCCTGAGACCGGGACACGTAGAGACCCAGTACTTC CSVLRPGHVETQYF TRBJ2-5 TRBV29-1 . many
TGTGCCAGCAGCTCTGGGCAGTGGGAAAAACTGTTTTTT CASSSGQWEKLFF TRBJ1-4 TRBV7-9 . .
TGCAGTGCCCCGGACAGGTCCCGCACAGATACGCAGTATTTT CSAPDRSRTDTQYF TRBJ2-3 TRBV20-1 TRBD1 few
TGCGCCAGCAGCCAAGATACGACAGGGGAATGGGGGTGGACCGGGGAGCTGTTTTTT CASSQDTTGEWGWTGELFF TRBJ2-2 TRBV4-3 TRBD1 .
TGCGCCAGCAGCCCGGCGGGGGGCGGTCCCCAGCATTTT CASSPAGGGPQHF TRBJ1-5 TRBV5-1 . few
TGTGCCAGCAGACGCTCTACGCAGCGGGGGGTCGAAGCTACTACAGATACGCAGTATTTT CASRRSTQRGVEATTDTQYF TRBJ2-3 TRBV6-2/TRBV6-3 TRBD2 many
TGCAGTGCCAGCGGACAGGGAACTAACTCAGCTGGAAACACCATATATTTT CSASGQGTNSAGNTIYF TRBJ1-3 TRBV20-1 TRBD1 few
TGTGCCAGCAGCCGACAGGGCGAAAGTTTGTCGGATAACTATGGCTACACCTTC CASSRQGESLSDNYGYTF TRBJ1-2 TRBV3-1 TRBD1 few
TGTGCCACCAGCAGAGATAGGGGCACTGAAGCTTTCTTT CATSRDRGTEAFF TRBJ1-1 TRBV15 . many
TGTGCCAGCAGCCGCGGACCGCTCTCTGGAAACACCATATATTTT CASSRGPLSGNTIYF TRBJ1-3 TRBV7-9 . .
TGTGCCAGCAGTTACTCTCAGGGGAGCTACAATGAGCAGTTCTTC CASSYSQGSYNEQFF TRBJ2-1 TRBV6-5 . many
TGTGCCAGCAGCCCTAACGGAGCAGGGGCGAATTCACCCCTCCACTTT CASSPNGAGANSPLHF TRBJ1-6 TRBV7-2 . few
TGTGCCAGCAGCTCCGCCGGGGGACGGGAGAGGAGGAAACTGTTTTTT CASSSAGGRERRKLFF TRBJ1-4 TRBV7-9 . .
TGCGCCAGCAGCCACCTTTTGAGCGGGACCGGGGAGCTGTTTTTT CASSHLLSGTGELFF TRBJ2-2 TRBV4-3 . few
TGTGCCATCAGTGAAAGGGGGTCACGCCAGCCCCAGCATTTT CAISERGSRQPQHF TRBJ1-5 TRBV10-3 . many
TGTGCCAGCAGTCAACTACCGGGACAGTGGAACACCGGGGAGCTGTTTTTT CASSQLPGQWNTGELFF TRBJ2-2 TRBV6-4 TRBD1 few
TGCAGTGCTAGAGATCAAAGGGGAGAGAACACTGAAGCTTTCTTT CSARDQRGENTEAFF TRBJ1-1 TRBV20-1 . many
TGCGCCAGCAGTTATTACAGGGGGTTGAGCTCCTACGAGCAGTACTTC CASSYYRGLSSYEQYF TRBJ2-7 TRBV5-1 TRBD1 few
TGCGCCACAAGCAGATATAGGACAGATTATGGCTACACCTTC CATSRYRTDYGYTF TRBJ1-2 TRBV4-3 . .
TGTGCCAGCAGCTTAGGAGGGGGGATTACCTACGAGCAGTACTTC CASSLGGGITYEQYF TRBJ2-7 TRBV7-2 . few